Each of the 21 T cell receptor beta chains below was sequenced from the same sample in a study of blood T cells in healthy people across ages. Through a sample-barcoded 5' primer and a J-beta primer mix, a second PCR was run for roughly 7 to 11 cycles. Via MiXCR, TCRdb re-called the 5' RACE reads, giving one row per CDR3 protein. Found here are 700,000 to 1,000,000 distinct CDR3 sequences, approximately 44% of them singletons; the top ten hold about a fifth. The sample was blood. The origin of the receptors is a man in his 60s in good health.

Notes on this clonotype: A read error may explain this, as a much larger clone is one base away. This CDR3 is CASSQVLAGAEQYF. CDR3 DNA: TGTGCCAGCAGCCAAGTGCTAGCGGGGGCCGAGCAGTACTTC. This chain connects TRBV4-2 to TRBJ2-7, with TRBD2 identical over 10 bases. Germline CDR1 LGHNA, CDR2 YNFKEQ. The CDR3 loop spans 14 amino acids. The trim removed 1 base at V and 6 bases at J, leaving 3 bases unmatched.

This chain connects TRBV29-1 to TRBJ2-1; TRBD2 matches 7 bases. With V trimmed by 5 bases and J by 4 bases, 11 bases remained unmatched. The CDR3 is made up of 15 amino acids. The germline V gene encodes CDR1 SQVTM and CDR2 ANQGSEA. The chain's CDR3 is CSVSSGVPEYNEQFF. As DNA, the CDR3 is TGCAGCGTTTCCAGCGGGGTCCCCGAGTACAATGAGCAGTTCTTC.

This clonotype has just a few counts. The chain has TRBV20-1 and TRBJ1-1, with 7 positions matching TRBD1. V shed 4 bases, J shed 4 bases, and the junction held 3 bases outside the gene matches. CDR1 and CDR2 from the germline V gene are DFQATT and SNEGSKA (reference sequence). The CDR3 totals 12 residues. Here the CDR3 DNA reads TGCAGTGCTAACCAGGGGGGCACTGAAGCTTTCTTT. This encodes CSANQGGTEAFF.

This clonotype has only a few counts. The CDR3 nucleotides read TGTGCCAGCAGCTTAGAGCCAACCTACAATGAGCAGTTCTTC. The encoded protein is CASSLEPTYNEQFF. This chain joins TRBV7-2 and TRBJ2-1; D ambiguous. CDR1 and CDR2 (germline): SGHTA, FQGNSA. V was trimmed by 1 base and J by 2 bases, leaving 6 bases between them. There are 14 residues in the CDR3. The whole variable domain, filled in from reference TRBV7-2 and TRBJ2-1, reads GAGVSQSPSNKVTEKGKDVELRCDPISGHTALYWYRQSLGQGLEFLIYFQGNSAPDKSGLPSDRFSAERTGGSVSTLTIQRTQQEDSAVYLCASSLEPTYNEQFFGPGTRLTVL.

Note on this clonotype: A read error is possible here, since a much larger clone lies one base away. This rearrangement joins TRBV15 to TRBJ2-1; D might be TRBD2 (5 bases). The CDR3 sequence is 14 residues long. The germline V gene encodes CDR1 LNHNV and CDR2 YYDKDF (reference sequence). Trimming removed 0 bases at V and 8 bases at J, with 11 bases between. The CDR3 region is CATSRDGAGDEQFF. The CDR3 DNA follows: TGTGCCACCAGCAGAGATGGTGCGGGCGATGAGCAGTTCTTC.

V usage is TRBV2 and J usage is TRBJ1-1; D remains unclear. The CDR3 has 12 amino acids. Germline loops: CDR1 SNHLY, CDR2 FYNNEI. V dropped 6 bases and J dropped 6 bases, with 11 bases sitting between them. In DNA, the CDR3 is TGTGCCAGCAGGCGGGCCCCCCCTGAAGCTTTCTTT. Protein: CASRRAPPEAFF.

The chain employs TRBV20-1 and TRBJ2-3, with 8 bases fitting TRBD2. The germline V gene encodes CDR1 DFQATT and CDR2 SNEGSKA (reference sequence). The CDR3 spans 13 residues. DNA for the CDR3: TGCGGCGAGAGGGGACTAGAAAGGGATACGCAGTATTTT. Its protein product is CGERGLERDTQYF.

This clonotype came up a few times. The chain uses TRBV2 and TRBJ1-2; 7 bases are shared with TRBD1. CDR1 and CDR2 from the germline V gene are SNHLY and FYNNEI. The CDR3 has 14 residues. V lost 1 base, J lost 5 bases, and 4 bases stayed unmatched. CDR3 in DNA: TGTGCCAGCAGTGAAGGTGGGACAGCATATGGCTACACCTTC. As protein: CASSEGGTAYGYTF.

The chain has TRBV27 and TRBJ1-5; D unclear. Per the germline V gene, CDR1 is MNHEY and CDR2 is SMNVEV (reference sequence). Trimming removed 10 bases from V and 7 bases from J, with 20 bases in between. CDR3 length: 14 amino acids. CDR3 loop: CATNSNGPGQPQHF. Here the CDR3 DNA reads TGTGCCACCAACTCCAACGGGCCTGGACAGCCCCAGCATTTT.

J is TRBJ1-1 and V is TRBV7-2; D not resolved. This CDR3 is 14 amino acids long. The V gene lost 4 bases and the J gene lost 10 bases, with 19 bases spanning the gap. CDR1 and CDR2 from the germline V gene are SGHTA and FQGNSA. The CDR3 here is CASSSRSPAGAAFF. CDR3 DNA: TGTGCCAGCAGCTCCCGGTCCCCGGCGGGTGCAGCTTTCTTT.

The chain couples TRBV6-5 to TRBJ1-6, with 7 bases matching TRBD1. V shed 5 bases, J shed 3 bases, and the junction held 4 bases outside the gene matches. This CDR3 is 15 amino acids long. CDR1 is MNHEY, CDR2 SVGAGI, per germline. CDR3 protein: CASSPDRNYNSPLHF. The CDR3 DNA sequence: TGTGCCAGCAGTCCGGACAGGAACTATAATTCACCCCTCCACTTT.

V and J are TRBV4-3 and TRBJ1-5, with a possible D match to TRBD1 (6 bases). The CDR3 extends over 13 amino acids. With 5 bases removed from V and 3 bases from J, the gap between germline ends came to 8 bases. Germline CDR1 LGHNA, CDR2 YSLEER. CDR3 region: CASSGTYNQPQHF. DNA of the CDR3: TGCGCCAGCAGCGGGACATACAATCAGCCCCAGCATTTT.

This clonotype was counted between two and nine times. The CDR3, as DNA: TGCAGTGCTAGTCAGCTCCTTGGACAGACCTACGAGCAGTACTTC. Protein: CSASQLLGQTYEQYF. This chain connects TRBV20-1 to TRBJ2-7, with D perhaps matching TRBD1 (6 bases). V shed 3 bases and J shed 2 bases, with 17 bases lying between them. Germline lookup yields CDR1 DFQATT and CDR2 SNEGSKA (reference sequence). The CDR3 totals 15 residues.

This clonotype was counted a single time. A much larger clone differs from this one at a single base, so this may be a read error. The CDR3 region is CASSQNLNEQFF. The CDR3 DNA reads TGTGCCAGCAGCCAAAACCTAAATGAGCAGTTCTTC. The chain carries TRBV3-1 and TRBJ2-1; D gene uncertain. CDR3 length: 12 amino acids. Deletions cut 2 bases from V and 7 bases from J, with 6 bases between. The germline V gene encodes CDR1 LGHDT and CDR2 YNNKEL (reference sequence).

The chain is built from TRBV11-2 and TRBJ2-5, with TRBD1 identical over 9 bases. V lost 2 bases to trimming and J lost 3 bases; unmatched junction nucleotides: 7. From germline, CDR1 is SGHAT and CDR2 FQNNGV. The CDR3 is made up of 16 amino acids. CDR3 DNA: TGTGCCAGCAGCTTACAAGTTTGGACAGGGGAAGAGACCCAGTACTTC. This encodes CASSLQVWTGEETQYF.

CDR3 amino acids: CASSLGGSWDEQFF. CDR3 nucleotides: TGCGCCAGCAGCTTGGGAGGTTCTTGGGATGAGCAGTTCTTC. The chain recombines TRBV5-1 with TRBJ2-1; D is unclear. This CDR3 contains 14 residues. V was trimmed by 0 bases and J by 8 bases, leaving 12 bases between them. Germline CDR1 reads SGHRS; CDR2 reads YFSETQ.

V gene TRBV5-1 combines with J gene TRBJ2-4; the D gene is possibly TRBD1 (6 bases). This CDR3 has 13 residues. Looked up from germline, CDR1 is SGHRS and CDR2 is YFSETQ. V was clipped by 4 bases and J by 7 bases, with 12 bases between them. CDR3 protein: CASSAGQSNIQYF. Written as DNA, the CDR3 is TGCGCCAGCAGCGCCGGACAGTCCAACATTCAGTACTTC.

Sample share makes this clonotype medium-sized (0.01 to 0.1%). Written as DNA, the CDR3 is TGCAGTGCTCGACAGCCCCAGTACTTC. It specifies CSARQPQYF. This chain joins TRBV20-1 and TRBJ2-5; a weak D match, TRBD1 (5 bases). Germline V gene sequence: CDR1 DFQATT, CDR2 SNEGSKA (reference sequence). The CDR3 totals 9 residues. Trimming took 5 bases from V and 9 from J, leaving 7 bases between them.

Ten or more counts support this clonotype. This chain connects TRBV28 to TRBJ2-3, with 9 bases fitting TRBD1. This CDR3 region has 13 residues. The V gene's germline CDR1 is MDHEN and CDR2 SYDVKM. V was clipped by 6 bases and J by 4 bases; unmatched bases: 2. CDR3 DNA: TGTGCCAGCAGGGGACAGGGTGCAGATACGCAGTATTTT. This sequence encodes CASRGQGADTQYF.

The sample holds a few counts of this clonotype. The chain combines TRBV18 with TRBJ1-2, with 9 bases lining up with TRBD1. The CDR3 sequence is 16 residues long. Germline CDR1 KGHSH, CDR2 LQKENI. With 0 bases clipped from V and 4 bases from J, the junction kept 6 bases outside the gene matches. CDR3 residues: CASSPPHRTGVYGYTF. The CDR3 DNA reads TGTGCCAGCTCACCACCGCACCGGACAGGGGTCTATGGCTACACCTTC.

The chain has TRBV20-1 and TRBJ2-1; D gene unclear. The CDR3 sequence is 14 residues long. The germline gives CDR1 DFQATT, CDR2 SNEGSKA (reference sequence). V was shortened by 4 bases and J by 0 bases, with 10 bases between the two germline ends. This chain's CDR3 is CSAIGQDSYNEQFF. CDR3 bases: TGCAGTGCTATCGGGCAGGACTCCTACAATGAGCAGTTCTTC.